What follows are 19 T cell receptor beta chains derived from one specimen sequenced in a study of patients with pleural tuberculosis. Using its own MiXCR run on the reads, TCRdb lists one record per CDR3 protein. This sample yields about 29,000 distinct CDR3 sequences, of which 15% to 20% are seen a single time; about 4% belongs to the top ten. Sequenced: peripheral blood. Receptors originate from a human donor with pleural tuberculosis.

On this clonotype itself: An end of the junction differs from the germline gene, which may be a read error. In DNA, the CDR3 is TGTGCCAGCAGCTCGGACAGCATGAACACTGAAGCTGTCTTT. This encodes CASSSDSMNTEAVF. The chain recombines TRBV28 with TRBJ1-1; tentatively, D is TRBD1 (6 bases). The CDR3 contains 14 residues. Per the germline V gene, CDR1 is MDHEN and CDR2 is SYDVKM.

This clonotype was seen only a few times. The chain has TRBV9 and TRBJ2-7; D possibly matches TRBD1 or TRBD2 (6 bases each). The CDR3 is 15 residues long. The V gene lost 0 bases and the J gene lost 6 bases, with 16 bases spanning the gap. Germline assignment: CDR1 SGDLS and CDR2 YYNGEE. DNA for the CDR3: TGTGCCAGCAGCGTAGCAGGTCTGGGGGGCTCCGAGCAGTACTTC. This codes for CASSVAGLGGSEQYF.

Comment on this clonotype: A much larger clone is a single base away; this may be a read error. The chain carries TRBV5-1 and TRBJ1-1; tentatively, D is TRBD1 (6 bases). Germline CDR1 and CDR2: SGHRS and YFSETQ. The CDR3 has 16 residues. DNA of the CDR3: TGCGCCAGCAGCCTCGGCGGGGGAAGGGGGAACACTGAAGCTCTCTTT. It yields the protein CASSLGGGRGNTEALF.

This clonotype was observed at least ten times. The chain uses TRBV19 and TRBJ2-7; D call uncertain. This CDR3 has 11 amino acids. The germline V gene has CDR1 LNHDA and CDR2 SQIVND (reference sequence). V was cut by 5 bases and J by 2 bases, with 4 bases left in between. The CDR3 sequence: CASSHTYEQYF. Here the CDR3 DNA reads TGTGCCAGTAGTCACACCTACGAGCAGTACTTC.

At least ten counts were recorded for this clonotype. The chain links TRBV2 to TRBJ1-4; D is ambiguous. CDR3 length: 13 amino acids. The germline V and J ends were trimmed by 4 bases and 8 bases, with 11 bases remaining between them. The germline gives CDR1 SNHLY, CDR2 FYNNEI. The CDR3 loop reads CASSGGLSEKLFF. As DNA, the CDR3 is TGTGCCAGCAGTGGAGGATTATCGGAAAAACTGTTTTTT.

This rearrangement joins TRBV28 to TRBJ2-5; 8 bases are a match to TRBD2. CDR3 length: 12 residues. The germline V gene has CDR1 MDHEN and CDR2 SYDVKM. V was clipped by 6 bases and J by 3 bases; unmatched bases: 0. The CDR3 region has the DNA TGTGCCAGCAGACTAGCGGAAGAGACCCAGTACTTC. Translated, it gives CASRLAEETQYF.

Notes on this clonotype: The final CDR3 position lacks the conserved phenylalanine or tryptophan, pointing to a likely read error. The chain carries TRBV4-1 and TRBJ2-7, with D possibly being TRBD2 (7 bases). The CDR3 totals 15 residues. Germline-derived CDR1 and CDR2 are MGHRA and YSYEKL. The DNA for the CDR3 is TGCGCCAGCAGCCAAGAAGGGGGGGCTAACTACAAGCAGTACTTA. Translated, it gives CASSQEGGANYKQYL.

This clonotype has a count of ten or more. This chain joins TRBV7-9 and TRBJ1-2; D uncertain. Germline V gives CDR1 SEHNR, CDR2 FQNEAQ (reference sequence). Trimming left V 1 base short and J 8 bases short, with 8 bases between. The CDR3 totals 12 residues. CDR3 sequence reads: CASSLGSNGYTF. CDR3 DNA sequence: TGTGCCAGCAGCTTAGGAAGTAACGGCTACACCTTC.

This clonotype appeared many times. The chain couples TRBV4-1 to TRBJ2-1; D gene uncertain. The CDR3 contains 15 residues. CDR1 and CDR2 from the germline V gene are MGHRA and YSYEKL. V was cut by 0 bases and J by 9 bases, with 15 bases left in between. As DNA, the CDR3 is TGCGCCAGCAGCCAAGATTTAAACGGGTGGGGTGAGCAGTTCTTC. The encoded protein is CASSQDLNGWGEQFF.

This clonotype was seen many times. The chain couples TRBV24-1 to TRBJ2-2; D call uncertain. Per the germline V gene, CDR1 is KGHDR and CDR2 is SFDVKD. The CDR3 has 14 amino acids. Trimming took off 6 bases at V and 3 bases at J, with 10 bases between the two ends. The CDR3 region has the DNA TGTGCCACCAGTACCCTAATGGACACCGGGGAGCTGTTTTTT. Its protein product is CATSTLMDTGELFF.

Regarding this clonotype: Since a much larger clone is just one base distant, this may be a read error. The rearrangement joins TRBV3-1 to TRBJ2-6; D gene ambiguous. Germline V gene sequence: CDR1 LGHDT, CDR2 YNNKEL (reference sequence). This CDR3 region has 13 residues. V lost 3 bases to trimming and J lost 2 bases, with 2 bases between them. The CDR3 spells CASSHTGANVLTF. The CDR3 DNA sequence: TGTGCCAGCAGCCACACTGGGGCCAACGTCCTGACTTTC.

This clonotype appeared many times. This chain connects TRBV9 to TRBJ1-2, with D unresolved. Per the germline V gene, CDR1 is SGDLS and CDR2 is YYNGEE. V was shortened by 6 bases and J by 0 bases, with 24 bases between the two germline ends. This CDR3 region has 18 residues. The CDR3, as DNA: TGTGCCAGCACCCCCCTAGAGGTCCCAAGGGAAGCTAACTATGGCTACACCTTC. It specifies CASTPLEVPREANYGYTF.

Only a few counts were recorded for this clonotype. The chain has TRBV7-9 and TRBJ2-7; the match to TRBD2 covers 8 bases. The CDR3 has 15 residues. The V gene's germline CDR1 is SEHNR and CDR2 FQNEAQ (reference sequence). V shed 3 bases and J 0 bases; nucleotides not matched to a gene: 4. The CDR3 DNA is TGTGCCAGCAGCTTGTCCAGCGGGAGCTCCTACGAGCAGTACTTC. Encoded protein: CASSLSSGSSYEQYF.

This clonotype is medium-sized in the sample. V is TRBV28 and J is TRBJ1-5; D is unresolved. The CDR3 is 14 amino acids. The ends were cut back, 4 bases at V and 4 bases at J, with 11 bases in the middle. CDR1 and CDR2 (germline): MDHEN, SYDVKM. CDR3 DNA sequence: TGTGCCAGCAGTTGGGAAGTGACAAATCAGCCCCAGCATTTT. Protein: CASSWEVTNQPQHF.

Concerning this clonotype itself: A much larger clonotype is one base distant, so this may be a read error. The rearrangement uses TRBV5-4 and TRBJ1-2; D not certain. Germline V lookup: CDR1 SGHNT, CDR2 YYREEE (reference sequence). This CDR3 spans 16 amino acids. CDR3 region: CASSSPGVGPFYGCTF. The CDR3 DNA follows: TGTGCCAGCAGCTCGCCCGGGGTGGGTCCCTTCTATGGCTGCACCTTC.

This clonotype occurred many times. The chain joins TRBV27 to TRBJ2-1; TRBD1 matches at 7 bases. Germline CDR1 reads MNHEY; CDR2 reads SMNVEV (reference sequence). This CDR3 region has 12 residues. J lost 5 bases, V lost 11 bases, and 6 bases had no gene match. The CDR3 loop reads CAAWDSHNEQFF. The CDR3 DNA reads as TGTGCCGCCTGGGACAGCCACAATGAGCAGTTCTTC.

With respect to this clonotype: Mismatch with germline at one junction end may stem from a read error. The J gene is TRBJ1-1, the V gene TRBV29-1; D gene uncertain. The germline CDR1 and CDR2 sequences are SQVTM and ANQGSEA. The CDR3 runs 11 residues. CDR3 DNA: TGCAGCGCTCCTTTGAAAACTGAAGCTTTCTTT. Translating gives CSAPLKTEAFF. Variable domain in full (rest from reference TRBV29-1 and TRBJ1-1): SAVISQKPSRDICQRGTSLTIQCQVDSQVTMMFWYRQQPGQSLTLIATANQGSEATYESGFVIDKFPISRPNLTFSTLTVSNMSPEDSSIYLCSAPLKTEAFFGQGTRLTVV.

This clonotype was recorded many times. The chain couples TRBV19 to TRBJ2-3; 9 nucleotides match TRBD2. Losses at the gene ends were 3 bases for V and 5 bases for J; bases not matched to a gene: 9. CDR1 and CDR2 (germline): LNHDA, SQIVND (reference sequence). This CDR3 has 16 residues. The chain's CDR3 is CASSMGSGGFGDTQYF. The CDR3 DNA follows: TGTGCCAGTAGTATGGGGAGCGGGGGGTTCGGAGATACGCAGTATTTT.

This clonotype was seen repeatedly, ten times or more. This chain links TRBV12-3 or TRBV12-4 with TRBJ2-3, with no clear D. The CDR3 contains 14 residues. V lost 8 bases and J 5 bases, leaving 17 bases between the germline ends. The CDR3 sequence is CASSFLIGIDTQYF. CDR3 coding DNA: TGTGCCAGCTCCTTTCTAATTGGTATAGATACGCAGTATTTT.